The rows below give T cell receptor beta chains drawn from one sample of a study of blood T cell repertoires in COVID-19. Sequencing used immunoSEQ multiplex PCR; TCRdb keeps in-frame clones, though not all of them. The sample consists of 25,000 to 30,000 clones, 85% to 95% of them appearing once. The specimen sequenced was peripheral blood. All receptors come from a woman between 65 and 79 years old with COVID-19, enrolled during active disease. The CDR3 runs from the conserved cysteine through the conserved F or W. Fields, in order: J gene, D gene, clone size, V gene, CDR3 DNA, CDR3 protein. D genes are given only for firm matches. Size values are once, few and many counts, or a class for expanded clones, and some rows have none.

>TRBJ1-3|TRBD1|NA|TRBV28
TGTGCCAGCAGAGGGTCTTCCGGGACAGGGGGCTTGGCTGGAAACACCATATATTTT
CASRGSSGTGGLAGNTIYF
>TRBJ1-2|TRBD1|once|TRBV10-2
TGCGCCAGCAGTGAGCGAGGGACAGGGGGCGCGGGCAACTATGGCTACACCTTC
CASSERGTGGAGNYGYTF
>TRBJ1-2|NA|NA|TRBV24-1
TGTGCCACCAGTGATTTGCAGGGAGGGACGCACTATGGCTACACCTTC
CATSDLQGGTHYGYTF
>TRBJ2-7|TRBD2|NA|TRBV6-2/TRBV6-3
TGTGCCAGCAGTATAGCGGGAGCAGGATACGAGCAGTACTTC
CASSIAGAGYEQYF
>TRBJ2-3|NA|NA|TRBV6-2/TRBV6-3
TGTGCCAGCAGTTACTATTCGGATACGCAGTATTTT
CASSYYSDTQYF
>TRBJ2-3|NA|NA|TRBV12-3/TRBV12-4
TGTGCCAGCAGTTTCGGGAGAACAGATACGCAGTATTTT
CASSFGRTDTQYF
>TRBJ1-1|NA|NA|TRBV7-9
TGTGCCAGCAGCTTGGCAGGCAGGCCCAACACTGAAGCTTTCTTT
CASSLAGRPNTEAFF
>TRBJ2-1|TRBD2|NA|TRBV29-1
TGCAGCACCCTATGGACTAGCGGTCATGAGCAGTTCTTC
CSTLWTSGHEQFF
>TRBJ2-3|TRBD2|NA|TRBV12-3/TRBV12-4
TGTGCCAGCAGAGCGACTAGCCCCGATACGCAGTATTTT
CASRATSPDTQYF
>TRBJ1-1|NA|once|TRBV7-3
TGTGCCAGCAGCCCGGGAGACAGACAGAACACTGAAGCTTTCTTT
CASSPGDRQNTEAFF
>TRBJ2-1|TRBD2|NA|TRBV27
TGTGCCAGCAGTCGGGCTAGCGGGAGGCCCCCGGGGATGAATGAGCAGTTCTTC
CASSRASGRPPGMNEQFF
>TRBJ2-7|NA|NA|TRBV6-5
TGTGCCAGCAGGGGGCTTTCCTACGAGCAGTACTTC
CASRGLSYEQYF
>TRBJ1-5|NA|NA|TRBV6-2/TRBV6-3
TGTGCCAGCTGTTGGTCCAGTTCTTATCAGCCCCAGCATTTT
CASCWSSSYQPQHF
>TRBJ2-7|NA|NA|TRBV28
TGTGCCAGCAGTTTTGGGGCAGCTATTTACGAGCAGTACTTC
CASSFGAAIYEQYF
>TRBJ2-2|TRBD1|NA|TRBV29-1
TGCAGCGTTTCCTCGGGACAGGGGGCTGGCGGGGAGCTGTTTTTT
CSVSSGQGAGGELFF
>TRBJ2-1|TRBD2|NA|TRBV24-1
TGTGCCACCAGTGATTTCGGGACTAGATCCGATGAGCAGTTCTTC
CATSDFGTRSDEQFF
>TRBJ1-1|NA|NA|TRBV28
TGTGCCAGCAAGATGTATGGGGCGAACACTGAAGCTTTCTTT
CASKMYGANTEAFF
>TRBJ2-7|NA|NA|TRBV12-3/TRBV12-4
TGTGCCAGCAAAAGGGGCGAGAACGAGCAGTACTTC
CASKRGENEQYF
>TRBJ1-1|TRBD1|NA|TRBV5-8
TGTGCCAGCAGCTTAACAGGGGGTGACACTGAAGCTTTCTTT
CASSLTGGDTEAFF
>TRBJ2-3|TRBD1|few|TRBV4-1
TGCGCCAGCAGCCACCTTAGACAGGGTGGCACAGATACGCAGTATTTT
CASSHLRQGGTDTQYF
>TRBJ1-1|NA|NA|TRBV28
TGTGCCAGCAGCACATCAATCGGGTCTCCGAAATTCACTGAAGCTTTCTTT
CASSTSIGSPKFTEAFF
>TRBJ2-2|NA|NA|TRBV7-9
TGTGCCAGCAGCCGTAACACCGGGGAGCTGTTTTTT
CASSRNTGELFF
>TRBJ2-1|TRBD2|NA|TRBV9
TGTGCCAGCAGCACCCTTAGCGGGTTTTCCTACAATGAGCAGTTCTTC
CASSTLSGFSYNEQFF
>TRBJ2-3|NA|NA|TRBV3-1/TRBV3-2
TGTGCCAGCAGCCCTTCGGCAGGGTGGAATACGCAGTATTTT
CASSPSAGWNTQYF
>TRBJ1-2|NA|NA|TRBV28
TGTGCCAGCAGCTGGGCGGGGGGCGAGGAATACTATGGCTACACCTTC
CASSWAGGEEYYGYTF
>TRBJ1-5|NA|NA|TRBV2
TGTGCCAGCAGTGGAACGGCCCGGGGCAATCAGCCCCAGCATTTT
CASSGTARGNQPQHF
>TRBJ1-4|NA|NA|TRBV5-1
TGCGCCAGCAGCTTGGGTGAGCCGGAAAAACTGTTTTTT
CASSLGEPEKLFF
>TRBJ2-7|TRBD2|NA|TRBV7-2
TGTGCCAGCAGCTTAGAACTAGCGGGAGGGTCAGGGGCCTACGAGCAGTACTTC
CASSLELAGGSGAYEQYF
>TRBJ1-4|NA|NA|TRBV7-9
TGTGCCAGCAGCCCAGGCCCTAATGAAAAACTGTTTTTT
CASSPGPNEKLFF
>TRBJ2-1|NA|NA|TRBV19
TGTGCCAGTGCCGATTGGGGCGCGAGCTCCTACAATGAGCAGTTCTTC
CASADWGASSYNEQFF
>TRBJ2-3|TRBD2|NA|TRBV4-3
TGCGCCAGCAGCCATACTAGCGGCCGCACAGATACGCAGTATTTT
CASSHTSGRTDTQYF
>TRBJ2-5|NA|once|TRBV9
TGTGCCAGCAGCGTCGGGTGGCTGGAGACCCAGTACTTC
CASSVGWLETQYF
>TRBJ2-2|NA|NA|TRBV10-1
TGCGCCAGCAGTGTGGGGGGTTCGAACACCGGGGAGCTGTTTTTT
CASSVGGSNTGELFF
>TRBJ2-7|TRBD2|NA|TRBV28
TGTGCCAGCAGTTCGCTTGGCGGGAGGGTGGGATACGAGCAGTACTTC
CASSSLGGRVGYEQYF
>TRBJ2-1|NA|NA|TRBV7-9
TGTGCCAGCAGCTTAGCCCTTACCTACAATGAGCAGTTCTTC
CASSLALTYNEQFF
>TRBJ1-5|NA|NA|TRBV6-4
TGTGCCAGCAGTTCTGAGTCCAATCAGCCCCAGCATTTT
CASSSESNQPQHF
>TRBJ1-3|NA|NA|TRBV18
TGTGCCAGCTCACCACCCGGGGGCTCTGGAAACACCATATATTTT
CASSPPGGSGNTIYF
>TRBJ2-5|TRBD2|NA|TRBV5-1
TGCGCCAGCAGCTTGCGGTTAGCGGGAGTGCAAGAGACCCAGTACTTC
CASSLRLAGVQETQYF
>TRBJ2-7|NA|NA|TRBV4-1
TGCGCCAGCAGCACTCAAACAGGGCACGAGCAGTACTTC
CASSTQTGHEQYF